The entry below gives a single T cell receptor beta chain sequence along with its context. The sample belongs to a study of blood T cell repertoires in COVID-19. The overall study: Whether acute or convalescent, the COVID-19 samples came from the United States, Italy and Spain. T cells, B-cell-depleted T cells, or PBMCs provided the cDNA or gDNA that served as material.

In the original workflow: Amplification of reference gene primers was used by the study to estimate nucleated cell counts. Libraries were prepared by immunoSEQ multiplex PCR; TCRdb keeps only in-frame clonotypes and omits some of them. The V and J calls and clone size were taken over from that table, and D and trimming were inferred from the DNA. The sample lists approximately 200,000 clones; less than 90% were seen once. The TCR was taken from a man aged 65 to 79 with active or convalescent COVID-19. The sequenced material came from peripheral blood.

The CDR3, as DNA: TGTGCCAGCAGCCGATTCAGGGATAGATACTACAATGAGCAGTTCTTC. It translates to CASSRFRDRYYNEQFF. V usage is TRBV13 and J usage is TRBJ2-1, with a possible D match to TRBD1 (5 bases). The V end was cut by 5 bases, the J end by 3 bases, with 17 bases between. Germline V CDR1 and CDR2: PRHDT, FYEKMQ (reference sequence). The CDR3 is 16 residues long.